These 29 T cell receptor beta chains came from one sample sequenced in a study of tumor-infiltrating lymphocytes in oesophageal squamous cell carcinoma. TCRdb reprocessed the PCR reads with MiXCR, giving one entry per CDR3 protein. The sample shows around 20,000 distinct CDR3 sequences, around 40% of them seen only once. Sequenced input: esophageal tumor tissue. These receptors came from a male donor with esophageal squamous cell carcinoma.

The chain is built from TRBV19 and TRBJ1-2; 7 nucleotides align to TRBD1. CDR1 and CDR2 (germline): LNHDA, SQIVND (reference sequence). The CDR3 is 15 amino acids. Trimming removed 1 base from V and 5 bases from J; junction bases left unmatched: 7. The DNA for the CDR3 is TGTGCCAGTAGTATAGTACAGGGGTCGGTATATGGCTACACCTTC. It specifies CASSIVQGSVYGYTF.

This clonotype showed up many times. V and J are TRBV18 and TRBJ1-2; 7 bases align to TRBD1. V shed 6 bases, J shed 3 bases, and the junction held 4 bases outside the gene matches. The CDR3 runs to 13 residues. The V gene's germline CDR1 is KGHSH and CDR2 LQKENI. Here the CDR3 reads CASSPDRDYGYTF. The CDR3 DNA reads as TGTGCCAGCTCCCCCGACAGGGACTATGGCTACACCTTC.

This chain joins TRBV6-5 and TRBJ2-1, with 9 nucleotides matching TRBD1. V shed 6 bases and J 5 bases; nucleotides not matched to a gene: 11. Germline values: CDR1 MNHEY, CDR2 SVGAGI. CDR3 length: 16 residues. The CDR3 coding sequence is TGTGCCAGCAGGCGTCCGGGACAGGGTGTGAACAATGAGCAGTTCTTC. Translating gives CASRRPGQGVNNEQFF.

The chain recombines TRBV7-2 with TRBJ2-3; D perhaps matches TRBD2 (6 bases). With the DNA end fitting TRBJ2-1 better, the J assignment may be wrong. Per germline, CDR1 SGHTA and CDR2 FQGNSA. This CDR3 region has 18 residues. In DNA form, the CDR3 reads TGTGCCAGCAGCTTGTGGGGGGTGGGGGATGGCGGATACAATGAGCAGTTCTTC. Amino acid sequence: CASSLWGVGDGGYNEQFF.

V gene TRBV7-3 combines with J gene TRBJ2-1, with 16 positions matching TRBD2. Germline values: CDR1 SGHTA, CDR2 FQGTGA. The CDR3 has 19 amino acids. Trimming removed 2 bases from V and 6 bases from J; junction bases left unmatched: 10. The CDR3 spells CASSLLGTSGRGVVNEQFF. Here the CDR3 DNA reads TGTGCCAGCAGCTTACTCGGGACTAGCGGGAGGGGGGTTGTCAATGAGCAGTTCTTC. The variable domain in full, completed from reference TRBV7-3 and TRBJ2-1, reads GAGVSQTPSNKVTEKGKYVELRCDPISGHTALYWYRQSLGQGPEFLIYFQGTGAADDSGLPNDRFFAVRPEGSVSTLKIQRTERGDSAVYLCASSLLGTSGRGVVNEQFFGPGTRLTVL.

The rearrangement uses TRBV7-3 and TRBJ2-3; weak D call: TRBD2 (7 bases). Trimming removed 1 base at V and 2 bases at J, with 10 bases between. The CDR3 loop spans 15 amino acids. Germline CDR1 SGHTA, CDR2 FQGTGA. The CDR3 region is CASSLRGGPTDTQYF. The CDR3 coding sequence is TGTGCCAGCAGCTTAAGGGGGGGCCCCACAGATACGCAGTATTTT.

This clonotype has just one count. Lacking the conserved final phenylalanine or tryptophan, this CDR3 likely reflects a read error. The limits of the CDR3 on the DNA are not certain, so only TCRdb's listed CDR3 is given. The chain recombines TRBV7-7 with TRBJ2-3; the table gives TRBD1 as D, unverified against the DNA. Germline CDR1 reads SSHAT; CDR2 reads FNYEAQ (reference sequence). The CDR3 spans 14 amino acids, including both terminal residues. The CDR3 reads CASSLQGGGGTQYS.

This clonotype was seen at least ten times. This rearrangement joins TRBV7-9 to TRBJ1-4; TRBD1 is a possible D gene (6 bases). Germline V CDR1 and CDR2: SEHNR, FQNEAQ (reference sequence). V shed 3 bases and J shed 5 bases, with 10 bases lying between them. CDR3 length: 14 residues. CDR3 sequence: CASSLRTANEKLFF. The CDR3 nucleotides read TGTGCCAGCAGCTTGCGGACAGCAAATGAAAAACTGTTTTTT. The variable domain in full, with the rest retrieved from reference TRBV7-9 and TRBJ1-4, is DTGVSQNPRHKITKRGQNVTFRCDPISEHNRLYWYRQTLGQGPEFLTYFQNEAQLEKSRLLSDRFSAERPKGSFSTLEIQRTEQGDSAMYLCASSLRTANEKLFFGSGTQLSVL.

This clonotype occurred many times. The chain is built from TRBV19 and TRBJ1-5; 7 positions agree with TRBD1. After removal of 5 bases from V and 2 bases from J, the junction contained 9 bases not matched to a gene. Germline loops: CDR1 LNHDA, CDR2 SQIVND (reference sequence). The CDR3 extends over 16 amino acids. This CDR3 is CASSAAVGQRNQPQHF. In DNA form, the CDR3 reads TGTGCCAGTAGTGCCGCGGTGGGACAGCGCAATCAGCCCCAGCATTTT.

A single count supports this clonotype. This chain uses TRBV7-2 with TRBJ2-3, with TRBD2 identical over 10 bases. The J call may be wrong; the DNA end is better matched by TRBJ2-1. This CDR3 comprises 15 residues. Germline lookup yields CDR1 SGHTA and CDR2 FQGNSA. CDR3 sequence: CASRIKAGGPGEQFF. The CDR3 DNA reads TGTGCCAGCAGGATAAAAGCGGGAGGGCCAGGCGAGCAGTTCTTC.

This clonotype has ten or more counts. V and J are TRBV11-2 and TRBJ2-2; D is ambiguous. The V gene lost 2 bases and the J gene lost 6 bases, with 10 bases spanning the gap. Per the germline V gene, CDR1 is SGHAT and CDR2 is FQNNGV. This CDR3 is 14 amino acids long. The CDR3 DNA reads TGTGCCAGCAGCTTATATTCTAGTTCCGGGGAGCTGTTTTTT. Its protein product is CASSLYSSSGELFF.

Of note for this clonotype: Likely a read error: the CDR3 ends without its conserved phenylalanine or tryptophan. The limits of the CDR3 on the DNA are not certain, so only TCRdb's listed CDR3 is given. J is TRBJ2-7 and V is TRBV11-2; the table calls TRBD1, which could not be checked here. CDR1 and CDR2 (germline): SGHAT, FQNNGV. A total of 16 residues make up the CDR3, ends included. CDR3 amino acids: CASSLLTGSYEQYFGN.

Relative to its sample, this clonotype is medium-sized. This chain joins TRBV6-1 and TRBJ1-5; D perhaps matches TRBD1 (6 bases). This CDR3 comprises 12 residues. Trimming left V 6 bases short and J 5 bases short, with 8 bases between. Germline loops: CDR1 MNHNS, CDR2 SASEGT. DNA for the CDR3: TGTGCCAGCAGGTCAGGGGATCAGCCCCAGCATTTT. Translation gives CASRSGDQPQHF.

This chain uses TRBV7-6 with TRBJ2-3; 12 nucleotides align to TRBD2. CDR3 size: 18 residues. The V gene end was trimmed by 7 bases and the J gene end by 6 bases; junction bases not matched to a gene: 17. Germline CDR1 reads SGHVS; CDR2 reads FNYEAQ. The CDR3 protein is CASTLPPRLAGGLDTQYF. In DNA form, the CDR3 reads TGTGCCAGCACCCTCCCCCCCCGCCTAGCGGGAGGGCTTGATACGCAGTATTTT.

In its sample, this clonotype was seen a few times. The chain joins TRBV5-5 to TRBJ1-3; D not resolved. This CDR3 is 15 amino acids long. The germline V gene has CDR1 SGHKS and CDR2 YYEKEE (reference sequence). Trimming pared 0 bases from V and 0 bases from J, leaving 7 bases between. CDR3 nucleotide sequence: TGTGCCAGCAGCTTGGGGGGTAACTCTGGAAACACCATATATTTT. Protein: CASSLGGNSGNTIYF.

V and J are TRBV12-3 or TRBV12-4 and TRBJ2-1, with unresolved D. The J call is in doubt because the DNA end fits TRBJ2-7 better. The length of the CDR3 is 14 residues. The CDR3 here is CASRLHENSYEQYF. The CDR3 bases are TGTGCCAGCAGGTTACACGAAAACTCCTACGAGCAGTACTTC.

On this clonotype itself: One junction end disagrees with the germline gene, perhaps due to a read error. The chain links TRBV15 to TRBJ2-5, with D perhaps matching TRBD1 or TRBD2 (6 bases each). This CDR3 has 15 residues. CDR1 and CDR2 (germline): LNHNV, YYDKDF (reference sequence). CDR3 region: CATSRGPEGDNEQIF. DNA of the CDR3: TGTGCCACCAGCAGAGGACCGGAGGGGGACAATGAGCAGATCTTC. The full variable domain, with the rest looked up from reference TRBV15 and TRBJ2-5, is DAMVIQNPRYQVTQFGKPVTLSCSQTLNHNVMYWYQQKSSQAPKLLFHYYDKDFNNEADTPDNFQSRRPNTSFCFLDIRSPGLGDTAMYLCATSRGPEGDNEQIFGPGTRLLVL.

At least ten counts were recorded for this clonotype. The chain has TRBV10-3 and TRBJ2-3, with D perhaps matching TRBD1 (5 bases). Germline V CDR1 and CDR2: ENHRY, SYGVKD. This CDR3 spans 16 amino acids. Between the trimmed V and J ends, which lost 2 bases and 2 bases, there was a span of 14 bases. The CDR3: CAISEQGRVATDTQYF. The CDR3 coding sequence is TGTGCCATCAGTGAGCAGGGCAGGGTGGCCACAGATACGCAGTATTTT.

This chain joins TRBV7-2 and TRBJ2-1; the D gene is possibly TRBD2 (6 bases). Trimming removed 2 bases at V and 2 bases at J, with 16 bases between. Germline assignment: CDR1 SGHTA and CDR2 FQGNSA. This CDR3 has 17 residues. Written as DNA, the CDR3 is TGTGCCAGCAGCTTAAATTTTGTGACTAGGGCCTACAATGAGCAGTTCTTC. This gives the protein CASSLNFVTRAYNEQFF. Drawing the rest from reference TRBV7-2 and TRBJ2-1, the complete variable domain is GAGVSQSPSNKVTEKGKDVELRCDPISGHTALYWYRQSLGQGLEFLIYFQGNSAPDKSGLPSDRFSAERTGGSVSTLTIQRTQQEDSAVYLCASSLNFVTRAYNEQFFGPGTRLTVL.

CDR3 sequence: CASSLDGTGWLETQYF. The CDR3 DNA is TGTGCCAGCAGCCTAGATGGGACAGGGTGGTTGGAGACCCAGTACTTC. The V gene is TRBV7-2, the J gene TRBJ2-5; 9 bases align to TRBD1. Germline CDR1 reads SGHTA; CDR2 reads FQGNSA. The junction had 12 bases not matched to a gene; V was cut back by 5 bases and J by 5 bases. The CDR3 has 16 residues.

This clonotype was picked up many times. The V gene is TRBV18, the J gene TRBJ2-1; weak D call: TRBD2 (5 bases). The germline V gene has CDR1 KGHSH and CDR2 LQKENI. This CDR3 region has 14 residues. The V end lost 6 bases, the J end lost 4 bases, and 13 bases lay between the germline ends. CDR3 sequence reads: CASSPQLAYNEQFF. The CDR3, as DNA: TGTGCCAGCTCTCCTCAGCTAGCTTACAATGAGCAGTTCTTC.

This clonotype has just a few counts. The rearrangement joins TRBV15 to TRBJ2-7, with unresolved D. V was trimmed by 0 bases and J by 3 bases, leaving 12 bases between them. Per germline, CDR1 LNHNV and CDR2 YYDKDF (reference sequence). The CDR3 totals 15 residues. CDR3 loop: CATSRDRRQGYEQYF. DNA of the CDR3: TGTGCCACCAGCAGAGATCGAAGACAAGGCTACGAGCAGTACTTC.

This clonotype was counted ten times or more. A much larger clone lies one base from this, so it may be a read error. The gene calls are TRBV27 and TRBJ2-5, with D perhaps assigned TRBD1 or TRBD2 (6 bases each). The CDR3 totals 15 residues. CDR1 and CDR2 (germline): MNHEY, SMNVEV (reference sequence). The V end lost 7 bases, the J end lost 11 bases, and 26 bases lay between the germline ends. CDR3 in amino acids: CASKNRGRTYNEQYF. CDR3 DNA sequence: TGTGCCAGCAAAAATCGGGGGCGAACCTACAATGAGCAGTACTTC.

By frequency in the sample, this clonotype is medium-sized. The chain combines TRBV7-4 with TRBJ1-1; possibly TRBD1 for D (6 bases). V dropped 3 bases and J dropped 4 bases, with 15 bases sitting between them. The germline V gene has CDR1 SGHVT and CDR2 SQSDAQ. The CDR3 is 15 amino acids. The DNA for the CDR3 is TGTGCCAGCAGCTTCTGTGGGGGCGTCGTCACTGAAGCTTTCTTT. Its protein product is CASSFCGGVVTEAFF. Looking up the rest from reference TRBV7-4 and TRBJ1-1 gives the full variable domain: GAGVSQSPRYKVAKRGRDVALRCDSISGHVTLYWYRQTLGQGSEVLTYSQSDAQRDKSGRPSGRFSAERPERSVSTLKIQRTEQGDSAVYLCASSFCGGVVTEAFFGQGTRLTVV.

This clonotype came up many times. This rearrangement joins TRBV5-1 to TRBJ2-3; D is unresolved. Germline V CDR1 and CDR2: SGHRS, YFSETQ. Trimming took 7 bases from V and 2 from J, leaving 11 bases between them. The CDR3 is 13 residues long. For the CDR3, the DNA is TGCGCCAGCTCAGGCCCCAACACAGATACGCAGTATTTT. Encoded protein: CASSGPNTDTQYF. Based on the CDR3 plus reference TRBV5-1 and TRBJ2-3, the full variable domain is KAGVTQTPRYLIKTRGQQVTLSCSPISGHRSVSWYQQTPGQGLQFLFEYFSETQRNKGNFPGRFSGRQFSNSRSEMNVSTLELGDSALYLCASSGPNTDTQYFGPGTRLTVL.

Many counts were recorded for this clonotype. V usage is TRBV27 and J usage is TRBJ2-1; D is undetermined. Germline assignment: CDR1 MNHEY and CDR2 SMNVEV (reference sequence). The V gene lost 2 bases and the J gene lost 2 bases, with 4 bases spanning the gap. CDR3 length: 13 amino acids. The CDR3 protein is CASSLNPYNEQFF. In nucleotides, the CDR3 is TGTGCCAGCAGTTTAAATCCCTACAATGAGCAGTTCTTC.

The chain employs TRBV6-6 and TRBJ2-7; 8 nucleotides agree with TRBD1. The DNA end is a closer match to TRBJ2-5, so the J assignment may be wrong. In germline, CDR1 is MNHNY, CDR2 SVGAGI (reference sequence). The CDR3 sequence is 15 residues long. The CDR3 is CASSYWTGREKTQYF. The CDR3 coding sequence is TGTGCCAGCAGTTATTGGACAGGGCGAGAAAAGACCCAGTACTTC.

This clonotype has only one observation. Here the CDR3 reads CASRPGTPDQETQYF. CDR3 DNA sequence: TGTGCCAGCAGACCCGGGACACCCGACCAAGAGACCCAGTACTTC. V is TRBV27 and J is TRBJ2-1, with D possibly matching TRBD1 (6 bases). The J call may be mistaken, given a closer DNA end match to TRBJ2-5. This CDR3 region has 15 residues. The germline V gene encodes CDR1 MNHEY and CDR2 SMNVEV (reference sequence).

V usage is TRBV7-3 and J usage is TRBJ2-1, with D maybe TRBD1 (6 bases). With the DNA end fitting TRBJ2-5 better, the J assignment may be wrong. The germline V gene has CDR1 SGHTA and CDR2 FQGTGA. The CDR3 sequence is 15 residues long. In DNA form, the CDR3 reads TGTGCCAGCAGCTTAGTTCAGGACAGCCAAGAGACCCAGTACTTC. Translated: CASSLVQDSQETQYF.